This TCR beta chain was recovered during a study of T cell responses to AZD1222 COVID-19 vaccine. This clone was seen a single time. TCRdb's table, derived via immunoSEQ multiplex PCR, lists solely in-frame clones and lacks some. This sample has roughly 80,000 clones, with 70% to 90% found just once. Trimming removed 0 bases from V and 1 base from J, with 11 bases in between. Per germline, CDR1 SGHAT and CDR2 FQNNGV. The length of the CDR3 is 16 residues. The rearrangement uses TRBV11-2 and TRBJ2-3; D possibly corresponds to TRBD1 (5 bases). This sequence originates from an adult in good health. Here the sequenced sample was peripheral blood, taken on day 0 of MenACWY control vaccination. CDR3 nucleotides: TGTGCCAGCAGCTTAGATGAAGGGGCTGGCACAGATACGCAGTATTTT. Protein: CASSLDEGAGTDTQYF.